A single sample is the source of the 4 T cell receptor beta chains below, sequenced in a study of CD8+CD57+ T cells in acquired aplastic anemia. The patients chosen for sequencing had shown expansion of CD8+CD57+ cells (detected by flow cytometry). The use of genomic DNA as template underpinned the TCR beta VDJ and CDR3 profiling. TCRdb re-analysed the reads in MiXCR, keeping a single row per CDR3 protein. This sample yields hundreds of thousands of distinct CDR3 sequences, of which approximately 60% are seen a single time; 1% to 1.5% belongs to the top ten. Material for sequencing was sorted CD4+, CD8+, or CD8+CD57+ T cells (not recorded which) from PBMCs. The receptors come from a human donor with aplastic anemia.

The CDR3 sequence is CASSQELRGTEAFF. The CDR3 DNA follows: TGTGCCAGCAGCCAAGAGTTACGTGGAACTGAAGCTTTCTTT. The V gene is TRBV14, the J gene TRBJ1-1; D uncertain. The CDR3 totals 14 residues. V was clipped by 0 bases and J by 5 bases, with 10 bases between them. CDR1 and CDR2 from the germline V gene are SGHDN and FVKESK. Complete variable domain (other parts from reference TRBV14 and TRBJ1-1): EAGVTQFPSHSVIEKGQTVTLRCDPISGHDNLYWYRRVMGKEIKFLLHFVKESKQDESGMPNNRFLAERTGGTYSTLKVQPAELEDSGVYFCASSQELRGTEAFFGQGTRLTVV.

The chain has TRBV2 and TRBJ2-7; 11 bases match TRBD2. Looked up from germline, CDR1 is SNHLY and CDR2 is FYNNEI. The CDR3 consists of 15 residues. V lost 4 bases, J lost 4 bases, and 6 bases stayed unmatched. The CDR3 DNA follows: TGTGCCAGCAGTGGGACTAGCGGGCAATCATACGAGCAGTACTTC. As protein: CASSGTSGQSYEQYF.

This clonotype was detected ten times or more. The chain combines TRBV20-1 with TRBJ2-3; possibly TRBD2 for D (5 bases). V was pared by 6 bases and J by 2 bases, with 18 bases between. From germline, CDR1 is DFQATT and CDR2 SNEGSKA (reference sequence). The CDR3 contains 15 residues. CDR3 DNA: TGCAGTGCCTCCAGGTTAGCGCGCTACACAGATACGCAGTATTTT. Protein sequence: CSASRLARYTDTQYF.

This clonotype was detected many times. The V call is TRBV19, the J call TRBJ2-7, with D possibly TRBD2 on 6 matching bases. Trimming cost V 4 bases and J 2 bases, with 15 bases left between them. The CDR3 contains 15 residues. Germline V gene sequence: CDR1 LNHDA, CDR2 SQIVND (reference sequence). The CDR3 DNA is TGTGCCAGTAGTAAGCGGGTAGCGGAGACCTACGAGCAGTACTTC. It specifies CASSKRVAETYEQYF.